The rows below give T cell receptor beta chains drawn from one sample of a study of vaccination effects on CD4 cells after COVID-19. Generated by immunoSEQ multiplex PCR, the TCRdb table keeps only in-frame clones and is missing some. The sample includes about 24,000 clones, roughly 80% of them seen just once. The antigens for these receptors are not known. Sequencing was performed on CD4+ T cells from PBMCs cultured with HCoV-NL63 spike peptides, taken after COVID-19 vaccination. The receptors here all came from a human donor who received a COVID-19 vaccine. CDR3s include the opening cysteine and the closing phenylalanine or tryptophan. The order of the fields is V gene, clone size, J gene, D gene, CDR3 DNA, CDR3 protein. A D gene is named only where the DNA matches it firmly. Rows give clone size only sometimes, using once, few, many, or a class for an expanded clone.

>TRBV5-1|NA|TRBJ2-7|TRBD1
TGCGCCAGCAGTGCGGACAGGCACTACGAGCAGTACTTC
CASSADRHYEQYF
>TRBV10-3|few|TRBJ1-1|NA
TGTGCCATCAGTGACCGGGGAGCCCTGAACACTGAAGCTTTCTTT
CAISDRGALNTEAFF
>TRBV5-4|NA|TRBJ1-5|TRBD1
TGTGCCAGCAGCACCCAGGGGGGGGCGAACAATCAGCCCCAGCATTTT
CASSTQGGANNQPQHF
>TRBV15|NA|TRBJ1-1|NA
TGTGCCACCAGCAGAGATAGAGGCAGGCGGAAAATGAACACTGAAGCTTTCTTT
CATSRDRGRRKMNTEAFF
>TRBV2|NA|TRBJ2-7|TRBD2
TGTGCCAGCAGCTCCCTAGCGGGGGGCTCCTACGAGCAGTACTTC
CASSSLAGGSYEQYF
>TRBV15|NA|TRBJ2-5|TRBD2
TGTGCCACCCTGGGGAGGGGAGAAGAGACCCAGTACTTC
CATLGRGEETQYF
>TRBV4-2|NA|TRBJ2-1|NA
TGTGCCAGCAGCCCCACCGGAGTTAACAATGAGCAGTTCTTC
CASSPTGVNNEQFF
>TRBV5-5|NA|TRBJ2-3|NA
TGTGCCAGCAGCTTGTGGGTCTTGAAAGTTTTAGATACGCAGTATTTT
CASSLWVLKVLDTQYF
>TRBV19|NA|TRBJ2-1|TRBD2
TGTGCCAGTAGTATAATACTAGCGGCTTTCTCCTACAATGAGCAGTTCTTC
CASSIILAAFSYNEQFF
>TRBV30|NA|TRBJ1-4|NA
TGTGCCTGGAGAACGGGACCGTGGGGGGAAAAACTGTTTTTT
CAWRTGPWGEKLFF
>TRBV5-8|NA|TRBJ2-3|NA
TGTGCCAGCAGCGCGGGTCGGACGCCTAGCACAGATACGCAGTATTTT
CASSAGRTPSTDTQYF
>TRBV30|NA|TRBJ2-6|NA
TGTGCCTGGAGTGTACGTTGGGGCTCTGGGGCCAACGTCCTGACTTTC
CAWSVRWGSGANVLTF
>TRBV30|NA|TRBJ2-5|NA
TGTGCCTGGAGTGGTATAGGGAAGCAAGAGACCCAGTACTTC
CAWSGIGKQETQYF
>TRBV19|NA|TRBJ2-2|NA
TGTGCCAGTAGTATAGATAGTACCACCTCGGCGAACACCGGGGAGCTGTTTTTT
CASSIDSTTSANTGELFF
>TRBV4-1|NA|TRBJ2-1|NA
TGCGCCAGCAGCAAAGAGGGCCTTAGTAGCGTGGAAAATGAGCAGTTCTTC
CASSKEGLSSVENEQFF
>TRBV18|once|TRBJ2-7|NA
TGTGCCAGCTCACCCTCACAGGGAGCCTACGAGCAGTACTTC
CASSPSQGAYEQYF
>TRBV30|NA|TRBJ1-1|TRBD1
TGTGCCTGGATCCCGGGACAGGGGGCTATTGAAGCTTTCTTT
CAWIPGQGAIEAFF
>TRBV7-9|NA|TRBJ1-5|NA
TGTGCCAGCAGCTGGGACGGTAATCAGCCCCAGCATTTT
CASSWDGNQPQHF
>TRBV30|NA|TRBJ2-3|NA
TGTGCCTGGGCGTTCGCCCGGGGCGGGAGCACAGATACGCAGTATTTT
CAWAFARGGSTDTQYF
>TRBV5-1|NA|TRBJ2-3|NA
TGCGCCAGCAGCTACCGCACAGATACGCAGTATTTT
CASSYRTDTQYF
>TRBV12-3/TRBV12-4|NA|TRBJ2-5|NA
TGTGCCAGCAGTTTAAAAGAGACCCAGTACTTC
CASSLKETQYF
>TRBV5-1|NA|TRBJ2-5|TRBD1
TGCGCCAGCAGTAGACAGGGGAGAGGAGAGACCCAGTACTTC
CASSRQGRGETQYF